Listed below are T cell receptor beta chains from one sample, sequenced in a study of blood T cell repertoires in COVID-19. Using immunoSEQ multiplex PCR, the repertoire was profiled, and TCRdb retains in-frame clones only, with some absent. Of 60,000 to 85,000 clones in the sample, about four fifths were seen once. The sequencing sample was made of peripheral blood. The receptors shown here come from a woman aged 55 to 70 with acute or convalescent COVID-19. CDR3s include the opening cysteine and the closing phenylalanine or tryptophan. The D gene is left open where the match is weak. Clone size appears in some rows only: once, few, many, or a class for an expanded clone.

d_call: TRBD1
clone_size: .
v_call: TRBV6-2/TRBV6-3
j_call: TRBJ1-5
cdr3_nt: TGTGCCAGCAGCATACCCGACAGGGTACAGGGCAATCAGCCCCAGCATTTT
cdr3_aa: CASSIPDRVQGNQPQHF

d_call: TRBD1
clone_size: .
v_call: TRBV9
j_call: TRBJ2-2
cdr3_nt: TGTGCCAGCAGCGTAGGGGGGACAGGGGGGACCGTCGGGGAGCTGTTTTTT
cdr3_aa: CASSVGGTGGTVGELFF

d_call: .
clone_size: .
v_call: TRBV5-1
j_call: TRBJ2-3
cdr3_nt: TGCGCCAGCAGCTCACGGGACACTTTTAGCACAGATACGCAGTATTTT
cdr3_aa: CASSSRDTFSTDTQYF

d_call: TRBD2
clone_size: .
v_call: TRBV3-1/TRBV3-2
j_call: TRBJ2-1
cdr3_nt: TGTGCCAGCAGCCCCGGACTAGCGGGGGCTTACGAGCAGTTCTTC
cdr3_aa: CASSPGLAGAYEQFF

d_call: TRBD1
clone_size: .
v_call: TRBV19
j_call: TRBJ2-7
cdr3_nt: TGTGCCAGTAGTATCCCCCAGCGGGACAGGGCAACTTCGGAGCAGTACTTC
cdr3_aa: CASSIPQRDRATSEQYF

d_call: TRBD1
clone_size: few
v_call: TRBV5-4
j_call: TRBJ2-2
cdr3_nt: TGTGCCAGCAGCTTGGCCCCAGGGGGCCTGACCGGGGAGCTGTTTTTT
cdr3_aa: CASSLAPGGLTGELFF

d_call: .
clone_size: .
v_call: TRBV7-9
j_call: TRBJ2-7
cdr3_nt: TGTGCCAGCAGCGGAGATCGCGGCAAGCAGTACTTC
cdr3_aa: CASSGDRGKQYF

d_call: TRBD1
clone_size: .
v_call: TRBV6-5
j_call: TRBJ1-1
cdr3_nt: TGTGCCAGCAGTCGTTTGACAGGGGGCGAAGCTTTCTTT
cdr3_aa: CASSRLTGGEAFF

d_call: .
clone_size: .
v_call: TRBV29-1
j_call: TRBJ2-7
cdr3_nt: TGCAGCGTTCGGACAAGCCAGCAGTACTTC
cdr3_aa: CSVRTSQQYF

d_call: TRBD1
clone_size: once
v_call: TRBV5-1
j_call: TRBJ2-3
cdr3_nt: TGCGCCAGCAGCTGGGACAGCGGCGCAGATACGCAGTATTTT
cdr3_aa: CASSWDSGADTQYF

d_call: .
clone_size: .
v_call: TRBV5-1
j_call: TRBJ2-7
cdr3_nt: TGCGCCAGCAGCTCAGGGGAATACGAGCAGTACTTC
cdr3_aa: CASSSGEYEQYF

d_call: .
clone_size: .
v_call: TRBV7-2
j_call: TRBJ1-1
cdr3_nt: TGTGCCAGCAGCAGGGGACAGAACACTGAAGCTTTCTTT
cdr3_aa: CASSRGQNTEAFF

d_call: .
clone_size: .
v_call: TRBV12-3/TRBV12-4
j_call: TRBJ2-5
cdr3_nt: TGTGCCAGCAGTTTAGGCAGCCAAGAGACCCAGTACTTC
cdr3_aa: CASSLGSQETQYF

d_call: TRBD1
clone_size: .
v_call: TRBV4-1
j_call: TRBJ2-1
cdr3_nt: TGCGCCAGCAGCCGCCAGGGACAGGCCTACAATGAGCAGTTCTTC
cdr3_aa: CASSRQGQAYNEQFF